This record concerns one TCR beta chain sequence. The data are from a study of blood T cells in healthy people across ages. Primers used in a second PCR of roughly 6 to 12 cycles were a sample-barcoded 5' primer and a J-beta primer mix. TCRdb analysed the 5' RACE reads with MiXCR anew, one entry per CDR3 protein. The sample includes 500,000 to 650,000 distinct CDR3 sequences, about 28% of them seen just once. Germline assignment: CDR1 SQVTM and CDR2 ANQGSEA. This CDR3 has 10 residues. V shed 6 bases and J 9 bases; nucleotides not matched to a gene: 2. Ranging in age from roughly 6 to 100, the donors were healthy Caucasian individuals from Russia. These data were also reused for a study on T cells of mothers and their children.

The chain recombines TRBV29-1 with TRBJ2-1; TRBD2 matches 7 bases. Source material: blood. The TCR originated in a boy between 2 and 10 years old in good health. The CDR3 nucleotides are TGCAGCGTCAGCGGGGTTGAGCAGTTCTTC. Translating gives CSVSGVEQFF.